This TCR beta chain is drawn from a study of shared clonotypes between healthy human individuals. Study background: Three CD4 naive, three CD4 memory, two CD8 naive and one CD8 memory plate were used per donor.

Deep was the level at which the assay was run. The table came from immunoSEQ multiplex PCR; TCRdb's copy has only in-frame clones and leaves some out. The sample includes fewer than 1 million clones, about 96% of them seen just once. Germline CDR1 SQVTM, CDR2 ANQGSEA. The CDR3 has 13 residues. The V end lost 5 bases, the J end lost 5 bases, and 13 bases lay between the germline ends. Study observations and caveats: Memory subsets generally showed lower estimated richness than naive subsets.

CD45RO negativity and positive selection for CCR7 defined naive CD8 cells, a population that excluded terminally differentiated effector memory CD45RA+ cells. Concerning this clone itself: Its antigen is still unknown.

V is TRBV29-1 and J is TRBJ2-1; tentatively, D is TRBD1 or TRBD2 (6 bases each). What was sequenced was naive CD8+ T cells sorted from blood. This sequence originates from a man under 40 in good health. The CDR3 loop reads CSVRGDNNNEQFF. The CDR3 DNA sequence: TGCAGCGTTAGGGGGGATAATAACAATGAGCAGTTCTTC.